This is a list of T cell receptor beta chains from one sample in a study of CD8 T cells in Susac syndrome. Each CDR3 protein is one row after TCRdb ran MiXCR on the immunoSEQ multiplex PCR reads. Of 150,000 or so distinct CDR3 sequences listed, about 92% are singletons. Sequenced: CD4+ T cells from PBMCs. The receptors were gathered from a human donor in good health. The CDR3 runs from the conserved cysteine through the conserved F or W. Each record gives: CDR3 DNA, CDR3 protein, J gene, D gene, clone size, V gene. The D gene is left open where the match is weak. A clone size is listed for some rows: how often the clone was seen (once, few, many), or a class if it is expanded.

CDR3nt: TGTGCCAGCAGTTTATTTGGGAGCTACAATGAGCAGTTCTTC
CDR3aa: CASSLFGSYNEQFF
j_gene: TRBJ2-1
d_gene: NA
abundance: NA
v_gene: TRBV2

CDR3nt: TGCGCCAGCAGCCAAGAGGAGGGGAATACGCAGTATTTT
CDR3aa: CASSQEEGNTQYF
j_gene: TRBJ2-3
d_gene: NA
abundance: few
v_gene: TRBV4-1

CDR3nt: TGTGCCAGCATTCCCGGGACAGCAGGAAACACCATATATTTT
CDR3aa: CASIPGTAGNTIYF
j_gene: TRBJ1-3
d_gene: TRBD1
abundance: NA
v_gene: TRBV28

CDR3nt: TGCAGCGTTGGGGGGGGCGGGGAGCTGTTTTTT
CDR3aa: CSVGGGGELFF
j_gene: TRBJ2-2
d_gene: TRBD2
abundance: NA
v_gene: TRBV29-1

CDR3nt: TGCAGTGCTCACAGGGGAGGGAATGAGCAGTTCTTC
CDR3aa: CSAHRGGNEQFF
j_gene: TRBJ2-1
d_gene: NA
abundance: NA
v_gene: TRBV20-1

CDR3nt: TGTGCCAGCAGCTTATTGGGACAGTCCTACGAGCAGTACTTC
CDR3aa: CASSLLGQSYEQYF
j_gene: TRBJ2-7
d_gene: TRBD1
abundance: NA
v_gene: TRBV7-6

CDR3nt: TGTGCCAGCAGCCTCAGACGGACAGATTACAATGAGCAGTTCTTC
CDR3aa: CASSLRRTDYNEQFF
j_gene: TRBJ2-1
d_gene: NA
abundance: once
v_gene: TRBV7-9

CDR3nt: TGTGCCAGTAGTATCGGGACAGGGCCCTACGAGCAGTACTTC
CDR3aa: CASSIGTGPYEQYF
j_gene: TRBJ2-7
d_gene: TRBD1
abundance: NA
v_gene: TRBV19

CDR3nt: TGTGCCAGCAGCTTAGGACTAGCGGGGGGTACGCAGTATTTT
CDR3aa: CASSLGLAGGTQYF
j_gene: TRBJ2-3
d_gene: TRBD2
abundance: NA
v_gene: TRBV7-2

CDR3nt: TGTGCCAGCAGCTTGGCGGGGGCAGGAGCCGAGCAGTACTTC
CDR3aa: CASSLAGAGAEQYF
j_gene: TRBJ2-7
d_gene: NA
abundance: NA
v_gene: TRBV7-8

CDR3nt: TGTGCCAGCAGTCCCCTGGGGCCCCAGCATTTT
CDR3aa: CASSPLGPQHF
j_gene: TRBJ1-5
d_gene: NA
abundance: once
v_gene: TRBV28

CDR3nt: TGTGCCAGCAGTTCCCCAGGGAACACAGATACGCAGTATTTT
CDR3aa: CASSSPGNTDTQYF
j_gene: TRBJ2-3
d_gene: NA
abundance: NA
v_gene: TRBV6-6

CDR3nt: TGCAGTGCTAGAGGTCCTAGCGGGGGCTCCTACGAGCAGTACTTC
CDR3aa: CSARGPSGGSYEQYF
j_gene: TRBJ2-7
d_gene: TRBD2
abundance: NA
v_gene: TRBV20-1

CDR3nt: TGTGCCAGCAGGGAACAGGGGAGTTACGAGCAGTACTTC
CDR3aa: CASREQGSYEQYF
j_gene: TRBJ2-7
d_gene: TRBD1
abundance: NA
v_gene: TRBV6-6

CDR3nt: TGCGCCAGCAGAAAAGCAACAGGGGGGTATGGCTACACCTTC
CDR3aa: CASRKATGGYGYTF
j_gene: TRBJ1-2
d_gene: TRBD1
abundance: NA
v_gene: TRBV5-1

CDR3nt: TGTGCCAGCAGTACGGGAGTAGGAGGTTCACCCCTCCACTTT
CDR3aa: CASSTGVGGSPLHF
j_gene: TRBJ1-6
d_gene: NA
abundance: NA
v_gene: TRBV12-3/TRBV12-4

CDR3nt: TGCAGTGCTAGAGATCCCCAGGGGCAGCGGGAGACCCAGTACTTC
CDR3aa: CSARDPQGQRETQYF
j_gene: TRBJ2-5
d_gene: NA
abundance: NA
v_gene: TRBV20-1

CDR3nt: TGTGCCAGCAGCGTAGGGGACAGGGGAAATGAAAAACTGTTTTTT
CDR3aa: CASSVGDRGNEKLFF
j_gene: TRBJ1-4
d_gene: TRBD1
abundance: NA
v_gene: TRBV7-6

CDR3nt: TGTGCCAGCAGTTTACGGGATGAGCAGTTCTTC
CDR3aa: CASSLRDEQFF
j_gene: TRBJ2-1
d_gene: NA
abundance: few
v_gene: TRBV12-3/TRBV12-4

CDR3nt: TGCGCCAGCAGCTTGGCCCTCTCCTACGAGCAGTACTTC
CDR3aa: CASSLALSYEQYF
j_gene: TRBJ2-7
d_gene: NA
abundance: NA
v_gene: TRBV5-1

CDR3nt: TGTGCCACCGAGGGTAGCCGAATCAAGACCCAGTACTTC
CDR3aa: CATEGSRIKTQYF
j_gene: TRBJ2-5
d_gene: NA
abundance: NA
v_gene: TRBV7-2

CDR3nt: TGCGCCAGCAGGCCCCTCACGGAGAACACTGAAGCTTTCTTT
CDR3aa: CASRPLTENTEAFF
j_gene: TRBJ1-1
d_gene: NA
abundance: NA
v_gene: TRBV5-1

CDR3nt: TGCAGTGCTAGAGATCGATTTGGGGGTGAAAAACTGTTTTTT
CDR3aa: CSARDRFGGEKLFF
j_gene: TRBJ1-4
d_gene: NA
abundance: NA
v_gene: TRBV20-1

CDR3nt: TGTGCCACCAGTGATCCTAGCGGGAGATCCTACAATGAGCAGTTCTTC
CDR3aa: CATSDPSGRSYNEQFF
j_gene: TRBJ2-1
d_gene: TRBD2
abundance: few
v_gene: TRBV24-1

CDR3nt: TGTGCCAGCAGCACCTGGGGACGGGGAGGATTTGACACTGAAGCTTTCTTT
CDR3aa: CASSTWGRGGFDTEAFF
j_gene: TRBJ1-1
d_gene: NA
abundance: NA
v_gene: TRBV6-1

CDR3nt: TGTGCCAGCAGCGTGGACAGGGTTGGGGAGACCCAGTACTTC
CDR3aa: CASSVDRVGETQYF
j_gene: TRBJ2-5
d_gene: TRBD1
abundance: few
v_gene: TRBV7-2

CDR3nt: TGCGCCAGCAGGTTACTAGCGGGAGCTCACTACGAGCAGTACTTC
CDR3aa: CASRLLAGAHYEQYF
j_gene: TRBJ2-7
d_gene: TRBD2
abundance: NA
v_gene: TRBV5-1

CDR3nt: TGCAGCGTTGGGAGCAGGGGGAACTATGGCTACACCTTC
CDR3aa: CSVGSRGNYGYTF
j_gene: TRBJ1-2
d_gene: TRBD1
abundance: NA
v_gene: TRBV29-1

CDR3nt: TGTGCCAGCAGGCCCCCCGCAGTAGACAGGGATTCCGCCGGCTACACCTTC
CDR3aa: CASRPPAVDRDSAGYTF
j_gene: TRBJ1-2
d_gene: TRBD1
abundance: NA
v_gene: TRBV7-2

CDR3nt: TGTGCCAGCAGCCCGACGGGGGGTGGCACTGAAGCTTTCTTT
CDR3aa: CASSPTGGGTEAFF
j_gene: TRBJ1-1
d_gene: NA
abundance: NA
v_gene: TRBV7-2

CDR3nt: TGTGCCACCAGCAGAGGCGGGACACTGAGCAGGGAAAAACTGTTTTTT
CDR3aa: CATSRGGTLSREKLFF
j_gene: TRBJ1-4
d_gene: NA
abundance: NA
v_gene: TRBV15

CDR3nt: TGTGCCATCAGTAAGACAGGGGAGGATGGCTACACCTTC
CDR3aa: CAISKTGEDGYTF
j_gene: TRBJ1-2
d_gene: TRBD1
abundance: once
v_gene: TRBV10-3

CDR3nt: TGCGCCAGCAGCCAAGACGGGACCCTCTCCTACGAGCAGTACTTC
CDR3aa: CASSQDGTLSYEQYF
j_gene: TRBJ2-7
d_gene: NA
abundance: NA
v_gene: TRBV4-3

CDR3nt: TGCGCCAGCAGTGGGCTAGCGGGGGAAAGCACAGTTACGCAGTATTTT
CDR3aa: CASSGLAGESTVTQYF
j_gene: TRBJ2-3
d_gene: TRBD2
abundance: NA
v_gene: TRBV5-1